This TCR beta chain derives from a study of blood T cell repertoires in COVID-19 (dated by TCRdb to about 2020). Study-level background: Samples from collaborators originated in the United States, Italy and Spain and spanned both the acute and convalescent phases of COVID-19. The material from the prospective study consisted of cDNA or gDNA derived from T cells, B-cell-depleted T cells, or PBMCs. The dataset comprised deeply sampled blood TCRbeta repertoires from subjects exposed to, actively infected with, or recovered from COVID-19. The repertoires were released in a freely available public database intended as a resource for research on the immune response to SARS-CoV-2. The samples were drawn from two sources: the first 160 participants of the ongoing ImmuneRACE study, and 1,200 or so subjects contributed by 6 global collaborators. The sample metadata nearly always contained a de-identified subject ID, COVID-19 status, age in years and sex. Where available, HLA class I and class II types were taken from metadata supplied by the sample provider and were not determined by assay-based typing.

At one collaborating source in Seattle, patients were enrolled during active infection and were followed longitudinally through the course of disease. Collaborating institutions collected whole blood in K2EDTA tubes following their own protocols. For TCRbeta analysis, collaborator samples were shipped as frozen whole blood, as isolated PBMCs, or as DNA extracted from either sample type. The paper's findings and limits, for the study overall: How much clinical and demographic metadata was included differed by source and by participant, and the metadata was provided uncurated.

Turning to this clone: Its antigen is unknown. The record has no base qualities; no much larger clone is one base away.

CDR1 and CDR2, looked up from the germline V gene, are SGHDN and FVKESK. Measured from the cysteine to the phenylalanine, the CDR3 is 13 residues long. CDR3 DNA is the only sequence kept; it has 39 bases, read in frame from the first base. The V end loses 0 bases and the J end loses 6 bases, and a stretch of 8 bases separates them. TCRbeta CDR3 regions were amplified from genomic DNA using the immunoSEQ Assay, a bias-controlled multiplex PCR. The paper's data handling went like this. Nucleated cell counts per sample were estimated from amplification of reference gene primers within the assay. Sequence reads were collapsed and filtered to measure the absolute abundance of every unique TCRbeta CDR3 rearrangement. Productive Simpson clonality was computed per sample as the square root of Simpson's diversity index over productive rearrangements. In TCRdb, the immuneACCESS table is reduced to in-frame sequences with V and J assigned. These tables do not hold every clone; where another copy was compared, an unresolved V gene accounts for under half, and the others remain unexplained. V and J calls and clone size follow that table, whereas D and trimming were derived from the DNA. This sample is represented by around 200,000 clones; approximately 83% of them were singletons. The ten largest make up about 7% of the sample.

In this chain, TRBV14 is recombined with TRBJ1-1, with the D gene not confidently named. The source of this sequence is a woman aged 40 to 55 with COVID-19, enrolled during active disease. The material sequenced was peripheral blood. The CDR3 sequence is CASSQDWSAEAFF. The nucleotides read TGTGCCAGCAGCCAAGATTGGTCGGCTGAAGCTTTCTTT.